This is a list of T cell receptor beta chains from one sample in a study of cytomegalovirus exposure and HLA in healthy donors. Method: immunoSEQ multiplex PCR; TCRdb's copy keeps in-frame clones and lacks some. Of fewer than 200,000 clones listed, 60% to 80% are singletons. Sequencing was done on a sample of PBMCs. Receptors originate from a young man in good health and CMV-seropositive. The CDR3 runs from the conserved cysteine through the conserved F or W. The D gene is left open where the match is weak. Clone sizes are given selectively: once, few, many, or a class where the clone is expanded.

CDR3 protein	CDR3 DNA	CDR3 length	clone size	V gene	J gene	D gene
CASSLPGHGGQFF	TGTGCCAGCAGCTTACCGGGACATGGGGGGCAGTTCTTC	13	once	TRBV7-6	TRBJ2-1	-
CSVGAGLNEQFF	TGCAGCGTTGGAGCAGGGCTAAATGAGCAGTTCTTC	12	-	TRBV29-1	TRBJ2-1	-
CASSLFRGGTDTQYF	TGTGCCAGCAGCTTATTCCGGGGGGGCACAGATACGCAGTATTTT	15	-	TRBV7-2	TRBJ2-3	TRBD2
CASSLKSENTEAFF	TGCGCCAGCAGCTTGAAGTCAGAGAACACTGAAGCTTTCTTT	14	few	TRBV5-1	TRBJ1-1	-
CASSETSLFTDTQYF	TGTGCCAGCAGCGAGACTAGTCTATTCACAGATACGCAGTATTTT	15	-	TRBV9	TRBJ2-3	-
CASSQEAGAKFF	TGTGCCAGCAGCCAAGAAGCGGGGGCCAAGTTCTTC	12	-	TRBV4-2	TRBJ2-1	TRBD2
CAISRLDMNTEAFF	TGTGCCATCAGCCGGCTGGACATGAACACTGAAGCTTTCTTT	14	few	TRBV10-3	TRBJ1-1	-
CASSQWETQYF	TGTGCTTCATCACAGTGGGAGACCCAGTACTTC	11	-	TRBV10-3	TRBJ2-5	-
CASSLDRGYNSPLHF	TGTGCCAGCAGCTTAGACAGGGGGTATAATTCACCCCTCCACTTT	15	-	TRBV7-9	TRBJ1-6	TRBD1
CAISDRTSYGYTF	TGTGCCATCAGTGACAGAACCTCCTATGGCTACACCTTC	13	few	TRBV10-3	TRBJ1-2	-
CASSPPRGSSYEQYF	TGTGCCAGCAGTCCCCCCCGTGGCAGTTCCTACGAGCAGTACTTC	15	few	TRBV28	TRBJ2-7	-
CSVSGQYNQPQHF	TGCAGCGTTTCAGGCCAATACAATCAGCCCCAGCATTTT	13	-	TRBV29-1	TRBJ1-5	-
CASSLDALNSGNTIYF	TGCGCCAGCAGCTTGGATGCGCTGAACTCTGGAAACACCATATATTTT	16	-	TRBV5-1	TRBJ1-3	-
CASRFDTAKNIQYF	TGTGCCAGCAGATTCGACACAGCCAAAAACATTCAGTACTTC	14	-	TRBV6-6	TRBJ2-4	-
CASRGAGGELFF	TGTGCCAGCAGGGGGGCTGGGGGGGAGCTGTTTTTT	12	-	TRBV27	TRBJ2-2	-
CASSLWAGGAYEQYF	TGTGCCAGCAGCTTATGGGCAGGGGGAGCCTACGAGCAGTACTTC	15	-	TRBV7-8	TRBJ2-7	TRBD1
CASSLARTRGWVYSNQPQHF	TGTGCCAGCAGCTTAGCCCGAACAAGGGGCTGGGTTTATAGCAATCAGCCCCAGCATTTT	20	-	TRBV13	TRBJ1-5	-